This T cell receptor (beta chain) was observed in a study of early T cells in non-severe SARS-CoV-2 infection. The overall study: Bulk RNA from unsorted whole blood was sequenced; chains were unpaired.

Whole-study results and caveats: There was a bias toward anti-spike CD8 responses in VDJdb matching, which missed private and CD4 specificities.

The TCR library protocol attached unique molecular identifiers to the individual cDNA molecules. A single record per CDR3 protein comes from TCRdb applying MiXCR to the 5' RACE reads. The top ten hold roughly 6.3% of the sample, which has around 94,000 distinct CDR3 sequences, roughly 14% seen once. On this clonotype itself: Its cognate antigen is unknown.

Sequenced input: whole blood. The receptor was derived from an adult who was a healthcare worker with PCR-confirmed SARS-CoV-2 infection or an uninfected control (not recorded which).

This CDR3 reads CASSYDRAGANVLTF. DNA for the CDR3: TGCGCCAGCAGCTATGACAGGGCTGGGGCCAACGTCCTGACTTTC. This sequence joins TRBV5-1 and TRBJ2-6, with TRBD1 matching 7 bases. CDR1 is SGHRS, CDR2 YFSETQ, per germline. The CDR3 extends over 15 amino acids. Unmatched junction bases numbered 2, after V lost 3 bases and J lost 2 bases.